These 17 T cell receptor beta chains share one sample of origin, sequenced in a study of Ad26.COV2.S vaccination and SARS-CoV-2 variants. The sample's treatment: some 20 received Ad26.COV2.S at low or high dose, single or two shots; a few received placebo; per-sample allocation not given. On day 63 after the first injection, vaccine and placebo recipients gave samples. Libraries were prepared by immunoSEQ multiplex PCR; TCRdb keeps only in-frame clonotypes and omits some of them. The sample holds about 320,000 clones; about 86% are singletons and the top ten take roughly 1.9%. The source material was peripheral blood, sampled in a trial of Ad26.COV2.S vaccine versus placebo. The receptors were gathered from a person aged 18-65 years who received the Ad26.COV2.S COVID-19 vaccine or a placebo.

This clone is a singleton in its sample. The chain links TRBV11-2 to TRBJ2-5; D remains ambiguous. The CDR3 length is 15 residues. Germline-derived CDR1 and CDR2 are SGHAT and FQNNGV. The V end was cut by 0 bases, the J end by 2 bases, with 10 bases between. The CDR3 sequence: CASSLDGSRQETQYF. CDR3 bases: TGTGCCAGCAGCTTAGATGGTTCAAGACAAGAGACCCAGTACTTC.

The rearrangement joins TRBV6-5 to TRBJ1-2; D is unclear. Deletions cut 0 bases from V and 4 bases from J, with 15 bases between. CDR3 length equals 16 residues. Germline-derived CDR1 and CDR2 are MNHEY and SVGAGI. CDR3 amino acids: CASSYSTRGKGYGYTF. The CDR3 DNA reads as TGTGCCAGCAGTTACTCTACGCGGGGTAAAGGCTATGGCTACACCTTC.

The count of this clone is one. The V and J genes are TRBV6-5 and TRBJ1-2; tentative D call: TRBD1 (5 bases). V was clipped by 6 bases and J by 2 bases, with 16 bases between them. Germline V gives CDR1 MNHEY, CDR2 SVGAGI. The CDR3 is 15 residues long. The CDR3 DNA is TGTGCCAGCAGCTCCCCTCGACAGATCAACTATGGCTACACCTTC. Residues: CASSSPRQINYGYTF.

The rearrangement joins TRBV29-1 to TRBJ2-3; TRBD2 matches at 7 bases. Germline V lookup: CDR1 SQVTM, CDR2 ANQGSEA. The trim removed 6 bases at V and 6 bases at J, leaving 12 bases unmatched. This CDR3 region has 14 residues. CDR3 DNA: TGCAGCGTGACCCCGGGGAGGCGGGAGGATACGCAGTATTTT. Translating it yields CSVTPGRREDTQYF.

J is TRBJ1-6 and V is TRBV7-2; D ambiguous. The CDR3 runs 16 residues. Germline CDR1 reads SGHTA; CDR2 reads FQGNSA. The V end was cut by 6 bases, the J end by 3 bases, with 15 bases between. As DNA, the CDR3 is TGTGCCAGCAGAATTCGTCCCGGGAGCTATAATTCACCCCTCCACTTT. Its protein is CASRIRPGSYNSPLHF. The full variable domain, in which reference TRBV7-2 and TRBJ1-6 provide the parts outside the CDR3, is GAGVSQSPSNKVTEKGKDVELRCDPISGHTALYWYRQSLGQGLEFLIYFQGNSAPDKSGLPSDRFSAERTGGSVSTLTIQRTQQEDSAVYLCASRIRPGSYNSPLHFGNGTRLTVT.

In DNA form, the CDR3 reads TGTGCCAGCAGCCCTGAGGGGGGGACTAGCGGGAGTCCACAGTTCTTC. Its protein is CASSPEGGTSGSPQFF. The chain couples TRBV2 to TRBJ2-1; 14 positions match TRBD2. The CDR3 extends over 16 amino acids. The V segment lost 6 bases and the J segment 13 bases; nucleotides outside the gene matches: 14. Germline-derived CDR1 and CDR2 are SNHLY and FYNNEI. Full variable domain (outside the CDR3, taken from reference TRBV2 and TRBJ2-1): EPEVTQTPSHQVTQMGQEVILRCVPISNHLYFYWYRQILGQKVEFLVSFYNNEISEKSEIFDDQFSVERPDGSNFTLKIRSTKLEDSAMYFCASSPEGGTSGSPQFFGPGTRLTVL.

The J gene is TRBJ2-3, the V gene TRBV5-1; D is possibly TRBD2 (5 bases). Trimming took 0 bases from V and 8 from J, leaving 10 bases between them. The CDR3 sequence is 13 residues long. Germline V CDR1 and CDR2: SGHRS, YFSETQ. The CDR3 nucleotides are TGCGCCAGCAGCTTGGACCCGGCGGGTACGCAGTATTTT. Translated: CASSLDPAGTQYF.

The V and J genes are TRBV6-5 and TRBJ1-1; 8 nucleotides align to TRBD1. Germline assignment: CDR1 MNHEY and CDR2 SVGAGI. Trimming at V came to 0 bases and at J to 5 bases, leaving 8 bases not matched to a gene. CDR3 length equals 16 residues. CDR3 bases: TGTGCCAGCAGTTACTCGAGGACAGGGAAAGGGACTGAAGCTTTCTTT. Amino acid sequence: CASSYSRTGKGTEAFF.

The gene calls are TRBV5-1 and TRBJ2-1; D perhaps matches TRBD1 (6 bases). The length of the CDR3 is 16 residues. Germline CDR1 is SGHRS and CDR2 is YFSETQ. V dropped 0 bases and J dropped 0 bases, with 10 bases sitting between them. The CDR3 protein is CASSLGGGSSYNEQFF. For the CDR3, the DNA is TGCGCCAGCAGCTTGGGAGGGGGTAGCTCCTACAATGAGCAGTTCTTC.

The chain recombines TRBV7-2 with TRBJ2-7; TRBD1 aligns across 9 bases. V was clipped by 8 bases and J by 9 bases; unmatched bases: 11. The germline V gene encodes CDR1 SGHTA and CDR2 FQGNSA. The CDR3 consists of 13 residues. CDR3 amino acids: CASSETGGAGQYF. CDR3 bases: TGTGCCAGCTCCGAAACAGGGGGCGCAGGGCAGTACTTC.

The rearrangement joins TRBV5-1 to TRBJ2-3; TRBD2 matches 11 bases. Germline V lookup: CDR1 SGHRS, CDR2 YFSETQ. Trimming cost V 4 bases and J 2 bases; bases outside gene matches: 6. The CDR3 runs 16 residues. The CDR3 here is CASSGRTSGHTDTQYF. DNA for the CDR3: TGCGCCAGCAGCGGACGGACTAGCGGGCACACAGATACGCAGTATTTT.

The rearrangement joins TRBV13 to TRBJ2-7; 8 nucleotides line up with TRBD2. In germline, CDR1 is PRHDT, CDR2 FYEKMQ (reference sequence). Unmatched junction bases numbered 12, after V lost 6 bases and J lost 5 bases. CDR3 length: 15 amino acids. CDR3 sequence (DNA): TGTGCCAGCAGACGCTGGCGGGGGGCTTCCGACGAGCAGTACTTC. Amino acid sequence: CASRRWRGASDEQYF.

V gene TRBV27 combines with J gene TRBJ2-7; D gene uncertain. The CDR3 extends over 16 amino acids. Germline V gene sequence: CDR1 MNHEY, CDR2 SMNVEV (reference sequence). V lost 6 bases, J lost 1 base, and 19 bases lay in between. CDR3 in DNA: TGTGCCAGCAGCCCGTCCGGTTCAGTTTCTTCCTACGAGCAGTACTTC. Translated, it gives CASSPSGSVSSYEQYF.

CDR3 sequence (DNA): TGCGCCAGCAGCCCCTTAGCGGTCCCTAGCACAGATACGCAGTATTTT. This sequence encodes CASSPLAVPSTDTQYF. This chain connects TRBV5-1 to TRBJ2-3, with a tentative D call TRBD2 (6 bases). The germline CDR1 and CDR2 sequences are SGHRS and YFSETQ. V lost 4 bases and J lost 0, with 15 bases in between. The CDR3 covers 16 residues.

This clone showed up just a few times. This sequence joins TRBV7-9 and TRBJ1-6; D remains ambiguous. V lost 0 bases, J lost 4 bases, and 1 base lay in between. The CDR3 runs to 13 residues. The germline CDR1 and CDR2 sequences are SEHNR and FQNEAQ (reference sequence). The CDR3 loop is CASSLAYNSPLHF. CDR3 DNA sequence: TGTGCCAGCAGCTTAGCGTATAATTCACCCCTCCACTTT.

The chain employs TRBV18 and TRBJ2-7; D possibly corresponds to TRBD1 (6 bases). The germline V and J ends were trimmed by 2 bases and 6 bases, with 8 bases remaining between them. There are 12 residues in the CDR3. Per germline, CDR1 KGHSH and CDR2 LQKENI. CDR3 nucleotides: TGTGCCAGCTCACCAATCAGGGGCGAGCAGTACTTC. Its protein is CASSPIRGEQYF.

This clone was observed a handful of times. V gene TRBV6-5 combines with J gene TRBJ1-2, with 11 bases aligning to TRBD1. V lost 3 bases to trimming and J lost 4 bases; unmatched junction nucleotides: 7. The CDR3 is 16 amino acids. The V gene's germline CDR1 is MNHEY and CDR2 SVGAGI. CDR3: CASSYSGQGAIYGYTF. The CDR3 bases are TGTGCCAGCAGTTATTCTGGACAGGGGGCCATCTATGGCTACACCTTC.